These 5 T cell receptor beta chains were all obtained from the same sample, sequenced in a study of CD8 T cells in Susac syndrome. The RNA input was about 0.5 to 1 ug, and it was reverse transcribed with random hexamers. TCRdb reprocessed the immunoSEQ multiplex PCR reads with MiXCR, giving one entry per CDR3 protein. The sample consists of around 160,000 distinct CDR3 sequences, roughly 94% of them appearing once. Material for sequencing was CD4+ T cells from PBMCs. The receptors originated from a human donor with multiple sclerosis.

This chain links TRBV29-1 with TRBJ1-5, with D tentatively TRBD1 (6 bases). The CDR3 sequence is 13 residues long. Per the germline V gene, CDR1 is SQVTM and CDR2 is ANQGSEA. Trimming pared 4 bases from V and 7 bases from J, leaving 14 bases between. This CDR3 is CSVGLGGDQPQHF. In DNA form, the CDR3 reads TGCAGCGTTGGTTTAGGGGGGGACCAGCCCCAGCATTTT.

The chain has TRBV12-3 or TRBV12-4 and TRBJ2-5; D may be TRBD1 (5 bases). The length of the CDR3 is 13 residues. The V gene lost 6 bases and the J gene lost 7 bases, with 15 bases spanning the gap. The CDR3 protein is CASSPTEDRTQYF. The CDR3 region has the DNA TGTGCCAGCAGCCCGACAGAGGATAGGACCCAGTACTTC.

The genes are TRBV5-1 and TRBJ2-2; weak D call: TRBD1 (7 bases). CDR1 is SGHRS, CDR2 YFSETQ, per germline. V lost 6 bases to trimming and J lost 3 bases, with 15 bases between them. This CDR3 has 15 amino acids. CDR3: CASKGGTAYTGELFF. The CDR3 DNA follows: TGCGCCAGCAAAGGGGGGACAGCCTACACCGGGGAGCTGTTTTTT.

J is TRBJ2-5 and V is TRBV29-1, with TRBD1 matching 12 bases. The CDR3 contains 14 residues. Germline V CDR1 and CDR2: SQVTM, ANQGSEA. V shed 7 bases and J 5 bases; nucleotides not matched to a gene: 8. The CDR3 DNA reads as TGCAGCGCAACCGGGACAGGGGGCTCGGAGACCCAGTACTTC. This gives the protein CSATGTGGSETQYF.

This clonotype was seen once. The chain links TRBV5-1 to TRBJ2-7; 8 bases are shared with TRBD1. V shed 4 bases and J 4 bases; nucleotides not matched to a gene: 10. Germline CDR1 reads SGHRS; CDR2 reads YFSETQ. This CDR3 contains 15 residues. The CDR3 DNA follows: TGCGCCAGCAGCCCAGGACAGGGTAGGAGATACGAGCAGTACTTC. As protein: CASSPGQGRRYEQYF. The full variable domain, in which reference TRBV5-1 and TRBJ2-7 provide the parts outside the CDR3, is KAGVTQTPRYLIKTRGQQVTLSCSPISGHRSVSWYQQTPGQGLQFLFEYFSETQRNKGNFPGRFSGRQFSNSRSEMNVSTLELGDSALYLCASSPGQGRRYEQYFGPGTRLTVT.